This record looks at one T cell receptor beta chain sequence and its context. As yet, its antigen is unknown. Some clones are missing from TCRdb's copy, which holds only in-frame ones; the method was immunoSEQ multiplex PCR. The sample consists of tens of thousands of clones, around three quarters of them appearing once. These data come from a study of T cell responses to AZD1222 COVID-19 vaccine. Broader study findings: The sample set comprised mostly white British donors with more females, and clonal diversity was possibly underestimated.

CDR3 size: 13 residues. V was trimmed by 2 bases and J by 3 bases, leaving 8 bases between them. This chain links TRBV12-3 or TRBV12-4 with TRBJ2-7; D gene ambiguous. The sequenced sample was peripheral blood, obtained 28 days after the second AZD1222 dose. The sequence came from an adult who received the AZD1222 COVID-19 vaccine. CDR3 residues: CASSLRAHYEQYF. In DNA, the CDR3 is TGTGCCAGCAGTTTACGGGCCCACTACGAGCAGTACTTC.